The sequence of this TCR beta chain was determined in a study of OX40 agonist ivuxolimab in advanced cancers. Study outcomes and limitations: The 0.1-3.0 mg/kg partial responders had among the lowest clonal expansion. Antigen specificity was not determined for the expanded peripheral T cells.

On this clone: Its specificity is unknown.

Sequencing was performed with immunoSEQ multiplex PCR; in TCRdb, only in-frame clones are kept and a portion is missing. The profile shows fewer than 100,000 clones, 65% to 85% of them singletons. This CDR3 is 15 amino acids long. V lost 4 bases, J lost 1 base, and 11 bases lay in between. The germline gives CDR1 MGHRA, CDR2 YSYEKL. Any history of autoimmune disease or systemic immunosuppression disqualified patients. This sequence was found in an adult with an advanced solid tumor such as melanoma, head and neck, liver or kidney cancer. The chain links TRBV4-1 to TRBJ2-1; a weak D match, TRBD2 (5 bases). The specimen was CD4+ or CD8+ T cells sorted from blood, collected in a trial of the OX40 agonist ivuxolimab. CDR3 in DNA: TGCGCCAGCAGCCGCGACTGGACTTCCTACAATGAGCAGTTCTTC. Translation gives CASSRDWTSYNEQFF.